The 5 T cell receptor beta chains presented below share a single source sample, sequenced in a study of T cell repertoires in cytomegalovirus infection. Using its own MiXCR run on the reads, TCRdb lists one record per CDR3 protein. The sample has about 830,000 distinct CDR3 sequences; over 25% are singletons. These receptors lack a known antigen. The starting material was cultured CD8+ T cells from PBMCs, obtained from culture after CMV antigen stimulation. These receptors came from a human donor in good health (CMV status not recorded). Some clones in this sample may be carry-over from other donors' samples.

The rearrangement joins TRBV10-3 to TRBJ1-1; a weak D match, TRBD1 (6 bases). V lost 1 base, J lost 2 bases, and 8 bases lay in between. Germline values: CDR1 ENHRY, CDR2 SYGVKD. This CDR3 has 14 residues. The CDR3 sequence is CAISELGTNTEAFF. The DNA for the CDR3 is TGTGCCATCAGTGAGTTGGGGACAAACACTGAAGCTTTCTTT.

This clonotype was observed a handful of times. V and J are TRBV12-3 or TRBV12-4 and TRBJ1-5; D unclear. V lost 0 bases, J lost 6 bases, and 9 bases lay in between. The CDR3 is made up of 14 amino acids. The CDR3 protein is CASSLALPPQPQHF. CDR3 in DNA: TGTGCCAGCAGTTTAGCGCTTCCGCCTCAGCCCCAGCATTTT.

This clonotype was picked up a small number of times. The chain carries TRBV12-3 or TRBV12-4 and TRBJ1-2; D is possibly TRBD1 (5 bases). Trimming shortened V by 8 bases and J by 4 bases, and 17 bases separated the two germline ends. CDR3 length: 14 amino acids. The DNA of the CDR3 is TGTGCCAGCGCACAATCCCCCAGGGTCTATGGCTACACCTTC. It is translated as CASAQSPRVYGYTF.

The chain carries TRBV11-1 and TRBJ1-6, with 8 bases aligning to TRBD1. V lost 5 bases and J lost 11; bases outside the gene matches: 8. CDR3 length equals 14 residues. Germline V gives CDR1 SGHAT, CDR2 FQDESV (reference sequence). CDR3 sequence reads: CASSADRDWPPLHF. The CDR3 DNA reads TGTGCCAGCAGCGCGGACAGGGACTGGCCACCCCTCCACTTT.

This clonotype was counted a few times. This chain joins TRBV7-6 and TRBJ1-2; tentative D call: TRBD1 (5 bases). Trimming took off 5 bases at V and 4 bases at J, with 17 bases between the two ends. Germline CDR1 and CDR2: SGHVS and FNYEAQ. The CDR3 spans 15 residues. CDR3 sequence reads: CASSPGKGWGYGYTF. For the CDR3, the DNA is TGTGCCAGCAGCCCAGGGAAGGGATGGGGCTATGGCTACACCTTC.